Reported below is one T cell receptor beta chain. The J segment lost 7 bases and the V segment lost 5 bases, leaving 8 bases of the junction unmatched. Germline V gene sequence: CDR1 MNHEY, CDR2 SMNVEV (reference sequence). The CDR3 is 14 amino acids. This sample was included in a study of blood T cell repertoires in COVID-19. Study as a whole: Italy, Spain and the United States were the sources of the convalescent and acute COVID-19 samples. Sources were T cells, B-cell-depleted T cells, or PBMCs; the material itself was cDNA or gDNA.

TCRdb's copy holds only in-frame clones and misses some; the assay was immunoSEQ multiplex PCR. The data contain fewer than 350,000 clones, approximately 86% of them seen just once; the ten biggest clones take up around 4.5%. Ages ranged from about 18 to 89 years, with residence in some 25 US areas. The sequenced material came from PBMCs or T cells enriched from blood (not recorded which). The source is a middle-aged woman with acute COVID-19. The V gene is TRBV27, the J gene TRBJ2-5; TRBD1 agrees at 9 bases. This CDR3 is CASSPTGGYGTQYF. The CDR3 nucleotides read TGTGCCAGCAGTCCCACAGGGGGCTACGGGACCCAGTACTTC.